This T cell receptor (beta chain) was found in a study of beta chain features in type 1 diabetes. Study details: Sorted cells from all samples, numbering almost 110 million, were examined. Whole-study findings and limits: Within patients, naive, central memory and Treg TCRB repertoires seemed more similar than within healthy donors. VDJ junctions sequenced from type 1 diabetes patients showed fewer insertions and more deletions. TCRB CDR3 length was moderately but significantly reduced in all four CD4+ subsets of Type 1 diabetes patients.

Details on this clone: Its antigen is unknown.

Staining for CD45RO/CCR7/CD25/CD127/CD95/CD27 allowed sorting of CD4+ naive, central memory, regulatory and stem cell-like memory cells. V was shortened by 4 bases and J by 2 bases, with 8 bases between the two germline ends. The CDR3 totals 13 residues. From germline, CDR1 is PRHDT and CDR2 FYEKMQ (reference sequence). Sequenced material consisted of expressed TCRB transcripts (all of the isolated RNA was reverse transcribed). Clones were sequenced by immunoSEQ multiplex PCR, and TCRdb holds only the in-frame ones, with some missing. The sample shows roughly 150,000 clones, 63% of them seen only once.

The J gene is TRBJ2-5, the V gene TRBV13; D is possibly TRBD1 (6 bases). Sequences were obtained from naive CD4+ T cells from blood. The TCR originated in a man between 25 and 39 years old with type 1 diabetes. The DNA of the CDR3 is TGTGCCAGCAGCTCCGGACAGCAAGAGACCCAGTACTTC. Protein sequence: CASSSGQQETQYF. The full variable domain, its missing parts supplied by reference TRBV13 and TRBJ2-5, is AAGVIQSPRHLIKEKRETATLKCYPIPRHDTVYWYQQGPGQDPQFLISFYEKMQSDKGSIPDRFSAQQFSDYHSELNMSSLELGDSALYFCASSSGQQETQYFGPGTRLLVL.